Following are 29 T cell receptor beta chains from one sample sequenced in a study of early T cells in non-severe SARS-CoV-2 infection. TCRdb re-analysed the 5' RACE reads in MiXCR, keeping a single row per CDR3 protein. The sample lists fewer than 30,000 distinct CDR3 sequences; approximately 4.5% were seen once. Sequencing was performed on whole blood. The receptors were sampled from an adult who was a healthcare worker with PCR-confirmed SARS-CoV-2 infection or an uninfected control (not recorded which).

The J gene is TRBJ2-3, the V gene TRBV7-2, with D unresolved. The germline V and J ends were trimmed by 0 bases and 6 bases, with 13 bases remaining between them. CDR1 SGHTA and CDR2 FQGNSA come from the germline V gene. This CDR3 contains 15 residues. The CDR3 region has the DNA TGTGCCAGCAGCTTAGCGGGCCTACCGAGGGATACGCAGTATTTT. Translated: CASSLAGLPRDTQYF.

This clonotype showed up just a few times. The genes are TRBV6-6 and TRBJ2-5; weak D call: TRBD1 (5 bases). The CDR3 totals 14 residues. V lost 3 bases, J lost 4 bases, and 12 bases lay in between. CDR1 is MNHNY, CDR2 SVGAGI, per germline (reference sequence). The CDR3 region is CASSYLTVGETQYF. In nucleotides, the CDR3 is TGTGCCAGCAGTTATCTGACAGTCGGAGAGACCCAGTACTTC.

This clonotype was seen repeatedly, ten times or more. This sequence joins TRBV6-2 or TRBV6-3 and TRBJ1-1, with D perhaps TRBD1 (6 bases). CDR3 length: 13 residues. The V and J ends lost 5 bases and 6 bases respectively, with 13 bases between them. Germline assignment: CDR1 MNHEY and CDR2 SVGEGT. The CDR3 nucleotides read TGTGCCAGCAGTGTTACAGGGTTGGCTGAAGCTTTCTTT. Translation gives CASSVTGLAEAFF.

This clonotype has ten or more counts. CDR3 region: CASSQDLPGGSETQYF. The DNA of the CDR3 is TGCGCCAGCAGCCAAGATCTTCCGGGAGGGTCGGAGACCCAGTACTTC. The chain uses TRBV4-3 and TRBJ2-5; 8 nucleotides align to TRBD2. Germline trimming cut 0 bases from V and 5 bases from J; bases unmatched to any gene: 8. Germline V gives CDR1 LGHNA, CDR2 YSLEER. The CDR3 covers 16 residues.

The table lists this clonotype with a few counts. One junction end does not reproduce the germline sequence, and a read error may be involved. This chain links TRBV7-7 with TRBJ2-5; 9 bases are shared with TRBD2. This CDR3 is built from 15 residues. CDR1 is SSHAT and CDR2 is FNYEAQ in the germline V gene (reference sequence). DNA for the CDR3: TGTGCTAGCAGCCCGCGGGGGGGAATCCAAGAGACCCAGTACTTC. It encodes CASSPRGGIQETQYF.

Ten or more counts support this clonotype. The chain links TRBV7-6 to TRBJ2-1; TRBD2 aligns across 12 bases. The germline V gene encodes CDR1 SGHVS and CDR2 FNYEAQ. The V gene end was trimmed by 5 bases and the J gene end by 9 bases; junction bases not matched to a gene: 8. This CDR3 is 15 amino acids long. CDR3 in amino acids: CASSPLAGGPGEQFF. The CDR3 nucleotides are TGTGCCAGCAGCCCTCTAGCGGGAGGGCCTGGTGAGCAGTTCTTC.

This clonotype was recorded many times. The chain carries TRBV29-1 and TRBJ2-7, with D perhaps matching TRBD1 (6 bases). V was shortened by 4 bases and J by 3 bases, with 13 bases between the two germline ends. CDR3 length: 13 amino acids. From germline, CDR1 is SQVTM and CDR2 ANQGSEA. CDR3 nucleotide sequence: TGCAGCGTTGGATTATTAGGGGGCTACGAGCAGTACTTC. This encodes CSVGLLGGYEQYF.

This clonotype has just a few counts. CDR3 loop: CASSLRTNTEAFF. The CDR3 bases are TGTGCCAGCTCTCTAAGAACGAACACTGAAGCTTTCTTT. The chain uses TRBV18 and TRBJ1-1; D is unclear. V was pared by 6 bases and J by 1 base, with 9 bases between. The CDR3 runs to 13 residues. Per the germline V gene, CDR1 is KGHSH and CDR2 is LQKENI.

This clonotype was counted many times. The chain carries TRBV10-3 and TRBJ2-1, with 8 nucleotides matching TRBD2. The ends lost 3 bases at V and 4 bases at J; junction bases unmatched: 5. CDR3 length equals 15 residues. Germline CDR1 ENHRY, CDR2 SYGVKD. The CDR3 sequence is CAISERLAGYNEQFF. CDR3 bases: TGTGCCATCAGTGAACGGCTAGCGGGTTACAATGAGCAGTTCTTC.

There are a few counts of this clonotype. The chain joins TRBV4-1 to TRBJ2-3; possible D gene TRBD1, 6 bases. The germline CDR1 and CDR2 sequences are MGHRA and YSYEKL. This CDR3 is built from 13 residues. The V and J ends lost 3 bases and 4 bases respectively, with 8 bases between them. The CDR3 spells CASSQYRADTQYF. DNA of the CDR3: TGCGCCAGCAGCCAGTACAGGGCAGATACGCAGTATTTT.

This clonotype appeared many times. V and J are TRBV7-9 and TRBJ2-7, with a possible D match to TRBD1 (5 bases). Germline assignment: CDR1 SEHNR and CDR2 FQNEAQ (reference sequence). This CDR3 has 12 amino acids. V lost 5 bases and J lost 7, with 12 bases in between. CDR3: CASSLMSGEQYF. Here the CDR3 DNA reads TGTGCCAGCAGCCTAATGTCAGGGGAGCAGTACTTC.

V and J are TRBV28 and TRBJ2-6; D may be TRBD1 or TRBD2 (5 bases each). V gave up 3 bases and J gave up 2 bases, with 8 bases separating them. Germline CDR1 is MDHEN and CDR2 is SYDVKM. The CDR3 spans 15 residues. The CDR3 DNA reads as TGTGCCAGCAGTTTTTTGGGGGCTGGGGCCAACGTCCTGACTTTC. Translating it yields CASSFLGAGANVLTF.

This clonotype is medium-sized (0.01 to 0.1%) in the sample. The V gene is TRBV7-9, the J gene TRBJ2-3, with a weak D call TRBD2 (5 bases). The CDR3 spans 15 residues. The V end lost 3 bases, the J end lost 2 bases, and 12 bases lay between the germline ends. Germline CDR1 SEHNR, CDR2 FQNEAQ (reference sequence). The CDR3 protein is CASSLRGQDTDTQYF. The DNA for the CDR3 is TGTGCCAGCAGCTTGCGCGGGCAGGACACAGATACGCAGTATTTT.

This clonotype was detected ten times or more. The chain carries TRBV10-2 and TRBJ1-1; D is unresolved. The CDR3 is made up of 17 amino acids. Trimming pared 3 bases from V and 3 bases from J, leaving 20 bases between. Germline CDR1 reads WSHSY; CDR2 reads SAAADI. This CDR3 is CASSDSPTSIADTEAFF. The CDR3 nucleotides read TGCGCCAGCAGTGATTCCCCGACCTCAATAGCGGACACTGAAGCTTTCTTT.

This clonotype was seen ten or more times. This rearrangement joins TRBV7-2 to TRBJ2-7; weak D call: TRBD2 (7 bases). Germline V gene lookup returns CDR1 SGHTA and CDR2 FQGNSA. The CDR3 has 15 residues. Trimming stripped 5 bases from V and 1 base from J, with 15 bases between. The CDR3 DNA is TGTGCCAGCAGCGCCCAGGCGGGGGCTTCCTACGAGCAGTACTTC. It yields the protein CASSAQAGASYEQYF.

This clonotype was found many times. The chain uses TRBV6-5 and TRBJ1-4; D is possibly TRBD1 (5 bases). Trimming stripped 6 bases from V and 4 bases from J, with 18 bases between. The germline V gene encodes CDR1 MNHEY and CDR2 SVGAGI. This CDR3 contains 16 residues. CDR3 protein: CASSVSLGRNNEKLFF. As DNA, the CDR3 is TGTGCCAGCAGCGTCTCCCTGGGACGGAATAATGAAAAACTGTTTTTT.

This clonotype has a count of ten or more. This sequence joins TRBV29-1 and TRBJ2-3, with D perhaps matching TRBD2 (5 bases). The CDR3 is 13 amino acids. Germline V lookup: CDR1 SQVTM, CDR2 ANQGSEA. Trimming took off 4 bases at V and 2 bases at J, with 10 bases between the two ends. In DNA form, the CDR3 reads TGCAGCGTTGTGGGAGAAGCCACAGATACGCAGTATTTT. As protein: CSVVGEATDTQYF.

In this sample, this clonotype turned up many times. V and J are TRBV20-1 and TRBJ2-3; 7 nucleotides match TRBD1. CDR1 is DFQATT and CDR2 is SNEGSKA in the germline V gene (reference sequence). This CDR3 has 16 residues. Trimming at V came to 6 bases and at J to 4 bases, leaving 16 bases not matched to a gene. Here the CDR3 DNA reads TGCAGTGCCTTTGGACAGGACCGTCATATCGCAGATACGCAGTATTTT. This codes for CSAFGQDRHIADTQYF.

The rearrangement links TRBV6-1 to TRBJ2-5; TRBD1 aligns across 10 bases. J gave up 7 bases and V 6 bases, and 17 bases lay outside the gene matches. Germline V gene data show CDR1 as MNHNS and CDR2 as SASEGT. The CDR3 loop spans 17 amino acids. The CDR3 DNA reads TGTGCCAGCAGCACCCTCACCGGGACAGGGGCCTTGGGGACCCAGTACTTC. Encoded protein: CASSTLTGTGALGTQYF.

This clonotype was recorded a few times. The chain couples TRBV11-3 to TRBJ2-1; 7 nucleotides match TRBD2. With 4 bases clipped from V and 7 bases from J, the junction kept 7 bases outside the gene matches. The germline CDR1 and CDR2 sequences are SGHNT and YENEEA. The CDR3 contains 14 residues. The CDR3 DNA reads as TGTGCCAGCAGCTCCCGCGGGGGTACAAATGAGCAGTTCTTC. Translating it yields CASSSRGGTNEQFF.

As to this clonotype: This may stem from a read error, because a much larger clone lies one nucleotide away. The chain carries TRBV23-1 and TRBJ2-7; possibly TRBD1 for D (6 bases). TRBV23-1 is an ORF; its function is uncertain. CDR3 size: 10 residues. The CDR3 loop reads CVIPRGSQYF. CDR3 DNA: TGCGTCATCCCCAGGGGATCGCAGTACTTC.

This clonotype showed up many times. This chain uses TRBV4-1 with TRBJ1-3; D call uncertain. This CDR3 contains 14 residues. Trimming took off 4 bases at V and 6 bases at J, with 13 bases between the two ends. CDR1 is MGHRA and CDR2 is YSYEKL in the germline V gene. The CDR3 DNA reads TGCGCCAGCAGCCCTTGGGCAGCGGAAAACACCATATATTTT. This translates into CASSPWAAENTIYF.

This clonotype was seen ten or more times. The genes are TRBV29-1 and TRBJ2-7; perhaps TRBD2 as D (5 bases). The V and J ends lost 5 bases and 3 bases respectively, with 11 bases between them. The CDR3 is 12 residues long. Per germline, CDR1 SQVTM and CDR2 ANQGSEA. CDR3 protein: CSVRVEGYEQYF. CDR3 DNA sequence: TGCAGCGTTCGGGTAGAGGGCTACGAGCAGTACTTC.

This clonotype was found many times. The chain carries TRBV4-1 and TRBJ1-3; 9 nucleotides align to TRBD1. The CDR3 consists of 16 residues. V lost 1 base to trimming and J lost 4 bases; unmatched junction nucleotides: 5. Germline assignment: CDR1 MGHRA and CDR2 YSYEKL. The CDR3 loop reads CASSQATGGSGNTIYF. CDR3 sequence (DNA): TGCGCCAGCAGCCAAGCTACAGGGGGCTCCGGAAACACCATATATTTT.

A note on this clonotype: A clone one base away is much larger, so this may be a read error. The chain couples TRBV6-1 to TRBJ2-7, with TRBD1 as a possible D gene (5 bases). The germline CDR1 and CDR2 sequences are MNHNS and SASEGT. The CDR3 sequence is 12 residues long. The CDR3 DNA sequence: TGTGCCACCAGTGGGGTGGGGCATGAGCAGTACTTC. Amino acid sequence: CATSGVGHEQYF.

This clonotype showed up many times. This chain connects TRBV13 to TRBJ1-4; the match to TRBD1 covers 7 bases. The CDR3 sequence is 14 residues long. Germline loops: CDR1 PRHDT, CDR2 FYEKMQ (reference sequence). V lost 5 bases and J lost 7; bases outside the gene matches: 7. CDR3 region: CASSARQGAEKLFF. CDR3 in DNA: TGTGCCAGCAGCGCCCGACAGGGAGCTGAAAAACTGTTTTTT.

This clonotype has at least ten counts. CDR3 sequence reads: CASDPGQGTSGSPNYNEQFF. CDR3 nucleotides: TGTGCCAGCGACCCGGGCCAGGGGACTAGCGGGAGCCCTAATTACAATGAGCAGTTCTTC. The rearrangement links TRBV2 to TRBJ2-1; TRBD2 matches 14 bases. CDR1 is SNHLY and CDR2 is FYNNEI in the germline V gene. V lost 8 bases, J lost 4 bases, and 19 bases stayed unmatched. The CDR3 runs 20 residues.

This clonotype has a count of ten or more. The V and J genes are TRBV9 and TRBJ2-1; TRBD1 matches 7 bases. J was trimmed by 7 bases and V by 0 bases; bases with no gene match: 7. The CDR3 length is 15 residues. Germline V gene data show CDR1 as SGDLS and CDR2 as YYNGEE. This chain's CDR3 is CASSVGQGNFNEQFF. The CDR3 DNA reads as TGTGCCAGCAGCGTAGGACAGGGAAATTTTAATGAGCAGTTCTTC.

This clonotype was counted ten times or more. This CDR3 is CASSAIGLATRRETQYF. CDR3 bases: TGTGCCAGCAGCGCTATTGGACTAGCCACAAGAAGAGAGACCCAGTACTTC. This chain links TRBV6-5 with TRBJ2-5; TRBD2 matches 8 bases. With 6 bases clipped from V and 4 bases from J, the junction kept 16 bases outside the gene matches. This CDR3 region has 17 residues. In germline, CDR1 is MNHEY, CDR2 SVGAGI.